A selection of T cell receptor beta chains follows, all from one sample in a study of blood T cell repertoires in COVID-19. Profiled with immunoSEQ multiplex PCR; TCRdb holds only in-frame clones, not every one. Here the sample spans about 160,000 clones, 60% to 85% being singletons. Sequencing used peripheral blood. Receptor source: a man aged 60 to 69 with acute or convalescent COVID-19. CDR3s leave out the opening cysteine and the closing phenylalanine or tryptophan.

V	length	J	CDR3
TRBV7-8	10	TRBJ1-1	ASSPSYTEAF
TRBV10-3	11	TRBJ2-1	AISGVTNNEQF
TRBV11-2	13	TRBJ2-1	ASSSQRGSYNEQF
TRBV2	13	TRBJ2-7	ASSESTGLSYEQY
TRBV25-1	13	TRBJ1-2	ASSALDRENYGYT
TRBV6-2/TRBV6-3	11	TRBJ1-5	ASSPRGNQPQH
TRBV30	14	TRBJ2-3	AWSIWTGVSTDTQY
TRBV7-2	11	TRBJ1-2	ASSADSNYGYT
TRBV6-4	13	TRBJ2-5	ASSPQPGAQETQY
TRBV7-3	11	TRBJ2-1	ASSLGQVGEQF
TRBV7-8	13	TRBJ1-2	ASSSHRVANYGYT
TRBV5-6	13	TRBJ2-1	ASSLSPRGLDEQF
TRBV28	11	TRBJ2-5	ASSSPSQETQY
TRBV7-9	14	TRBJ2-7	ASSLEGTSGSYEQY
TRBV5-6	13	TRBJ2-7	ASSFRQGVSYEQY
TRBV6-5	14	TRBJ1-4	ASSYWAGTVNEKLF
TRBV11-3	11	TRBJ1-1	ASSLSGNTEAF
TRBV7-9	12	TRBJ2-7	ASSLGQATYEQY
TRBV20-1	11	TRBJ1-1	SASKALNTEAF
TRBV18	13	TRBJ2-3	ASSPYSGDTDTQY
TRBV2	12	TRBJ1-1	ASSGQGSYTEAF
TRBV5-5	13	TRBJ1-2	ASSLTDRAGGGYT
TRBV25-1	16	TRBJ1-3	ASSGKTGGPFSGNTIY
TRBV6-5	12	TRBJ1-4	ASSYRVEGEKLF
TRBV3-1/TRBV3-2	11	TRBJ1-2	ASSLTEKYGYT
TRBV24-1	13	TRBJ2-2	ATSGTGKNTGELF
TRBV6-5	12	TRBJ1-6	ASRQDSNNSPLH
TRBV9	14	TRBJ2-1	ASAETGGQKYNEQF
TRBV9	11	TRBJ2-2	ASSVAGSGELF
TRBV5-1	18	TRBJ2-1	ASSLRGTSGGASSWDEQF
TRBV2	13	TRBJ1-1	ASSESLDRGAEAF
TRBV19	12	TRBJ1-1	ASSPDRAGTEAF
TRBV9	14	TRBJ2-3	ASSPGLAGITDTQY
TRBV6-5	9	TRBJ2-1	ASSYAAEQF
TRBV30	12	TRBJ1-5	AWSFLGGGQPQH
TRBV27	12	TRBJ2-2	ASTAGEYTGELF
TRBV9	13	TRBJ1-2	ASSPKDSGNYGYT
TRBV7-3	14	TRBJ1-2	ASSLWEKTGDYGYT
TRBV19	13	TRBJ2-1	ASSTGLEMRSEQF
TRBV10-3	15	TRBJ2-5	AISYTGTSPSEETQY
TRBV3-1/TRBV3-2	13	TRBJ2-1	ASSQGLQGVGEQF